These T cell receptor beta chains were read from a single sample in a study of human T cells and chemical hapten exposure. TCRdb reanalysed the RACE reads using MiXCR and keeps one entry per CDR3 protein. The sample has 210,000 or so distinct CDR3 sequences; under 30% are singletons. The sequences come from whole blood, collected in connection with sensitization to the hapten diphenylcyclopropenone (DPC). The receptors come from a woman in her thirties or forties with alopecia areata. Some clones in this sample may be carry-over from other donors' samples. CDR3s include the opening cysteine and the closing phenylalanine or tryptophan.

TRBV7-9	TRBJ1-5	CASSSTGESQPQHF
TRBV11-2	TRBJ2-7	CASSLDRGLTYEQYF
TRBV10-3	TRBJ2-7	CAISGQGSYVEQYF
TRBV7-2	TRBJ1-5	CASSLVRRQGPLPLNQPQHF
TRBV7-2	TRBJ2-1	CASSYSSFSYNEQFF
TRBV28	TRBJ2-1	CASRHPSGRAYNEQFF
TRBV7-3	TRBJ2-2	CASRNGPDAGELFF
TRBV27	TRBJ1-5	CASSLDRYSNQPQHF
TRBV21-1	TRBJ2-1	CVRLEQFF
TRBV18	TRBJ2-1	CASSPGAGGVSYNEQFF
TRBV2	TRBJ1-5	CASSYGGSQHF
TRBV27	TRBJ2-5	CASSNDQETQYF
TRBV28	TRBJ2-3	CASRASGIPDTQYF
TRBV4-3	TRBJ2-4	CASSQVFIAKNIQYF
TRBV18	TRBJ2-7	CASSGDSLSYEQYF
TRBV21-1	TRBJ2-1	CASSPKDRGAYNEQFF
TRBV20-1	TRBJ2-1	CSASARDPGDEQFF
TRBV7-2	TRBJ2-7	CASSLAAGRYEQYF
TRBV5-4	TRBJ1-6	CASSLAGQGRKNSPLHF
TRBV27	TRBJ2-1	CASGAIGGNEQFF
TRBV29-1	TRBJ1-1	CSVAGTLNTEAFF
TRBV12-5	TRBJ2-5	CASGSTGGSGRETQYF
TRBV7-2	TRBJ2-7	CASSLAIAGYEQYF
TRBV4-3	TRBJ2-7	CASSQSPGTATQEQYF
TRBV28	TRBJ1-5	CATGGDSNQPQHF
TRBV9	TRBJ2-7	CASSPRRTSGSGEQYF
TRBV6-5	TRBJ2-7	CASSPRPVPYEQYF
TRBV20-1	TRBJ2-7	CSASLAGPYEQYF
TRBV27	TRBJ1-1	CASRTLRGLEVGTEAFF
TRBV29-1	TRBJ2-3	CSVARTSGRADTQYF
TRBV7-2	TRBJ2-1	CASSFRGSEQFF
TRBV6-2/TRBV6-3	TRBJ2-1	CASSYSSYNEQFF
TRBV5-1	TRBJ2-3	CASSLGSSGFTDTQYF
TRBV9	TRBJ2-7	CASSPDSDSYEQYF
TRBV7-2	TRBJ2-7	CASSLGGTGSSYEQYF
TRBV6-5	TRBJ2-7	CPVKAGEQYF
TRBV19	TRBJ2-3	CASTRDLTTDTQYF
TRBV10-3	TRBJ1-4	CAISGGTRINEKLFF
TRBV5-1	TRBJ1-4	CASSLRRALREKLFF
TRBV5-6	TRBJ1-1	CASSFGAGDTEAFF
TRBV20-1	TRBJ2-3	CSARVEDTQYF
TRBV18	TRBJ2-7	CASSPMAGGAGEQYF
TRBV6-2/TRBV6-3	TRBJ2-1	CASSDGRIRSYNEQFF
TRBV6-5	TRBJ1-5	CASSPAGNQPQHF
TRBV7-9	TRBJ2-7	CASSRLGAYEQYF
TRBV10-3	TRBJ2-1	CAISERISTNEQFF
TRBV7-8	TRBJ2-3	CASSPFLAASTDTQYF
TRBV2	TRBJ1-4	CASSGPVEEKLFF
TRBV29-1	TRBJ2-7	CSGQGFSTGEQYF
TRBV20-1	TRBJ2-1	CSARDWAGESSYNEQFF
TRBV7-2	TRBJ1-3	CASSGGAQGNTIYF
TRBV15	TRBJ2-7	CATSRGAGYEQYF
TRBV10-3	TRBJ2-7	CASHTGSEQYF
TRBV5-1	TRBJ2-2	CASRRDTNTGELFF
TRBV3-1	TRBJ1-6	CASSQDGGRLASPLHF